This T cell receptor beta chain stems from a study of OX40 agonist ivuxolimab in advanced cancers. On the study more broadly: Each patient was given ivuxolimab into a vein every 2 weeks, at 0.01 to 10 mg/kg.

This clone was detected once. Its specificity is unknown. Using immunoSEQ multiplex PCR, the repertoire was profiled, and TCRdb retains in-frame clones only, with some absent. Of some 90,000 clones listed, around nine tenths were seen once; the top ten hold around 1.1%. Study observations and caveats: Partly responding patients at 0.1-3.0 mg/kg showed some of the smallest clonal expansion. With doses of 0.1 to 3.0 mg/kg, CD4+ and CD8+ blood T cells had undergone clonal expansion by week 6.

The investigators sampled blood at baseline, at cycle 4 day 1, and at cycle 7 day 1. Germline-derived CDR1 and CDR2 are SGHTS and YDEGEE. J was trimmed by 0 bases and V by 2 bases; bases with no gene match: 4. This CDR3 comprises 15 residues. Source: CD4+ or CD8+ T cells sorted from blood, taken in a trial of the OX40 agonist ivuxolimab. This chain connects TRBV5-8 to TRBJ1-1; 7 nucleotides align to TRBD1. This receptor was obtained from an adult with an advanced solid tumor such as melanoma, head and neck, liver or kidney cancer. The CDR3 here is CASSLPGQLNTEAFF. DNA for the CDR3: TGTGCCAGCAGCTTACCGGGACAGCTGAACACTGAAGCTTTCTTT.